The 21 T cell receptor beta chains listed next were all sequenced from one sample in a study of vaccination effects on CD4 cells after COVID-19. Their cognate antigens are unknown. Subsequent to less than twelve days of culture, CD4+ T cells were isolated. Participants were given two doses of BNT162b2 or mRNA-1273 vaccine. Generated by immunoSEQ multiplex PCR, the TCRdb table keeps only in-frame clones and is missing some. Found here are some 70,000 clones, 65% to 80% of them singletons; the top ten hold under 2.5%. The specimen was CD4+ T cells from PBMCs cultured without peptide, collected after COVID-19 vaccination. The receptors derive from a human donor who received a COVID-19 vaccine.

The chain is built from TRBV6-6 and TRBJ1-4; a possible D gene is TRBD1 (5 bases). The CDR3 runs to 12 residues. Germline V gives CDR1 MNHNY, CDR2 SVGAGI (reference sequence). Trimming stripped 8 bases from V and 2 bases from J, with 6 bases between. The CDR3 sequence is CASGGTNEKLFF. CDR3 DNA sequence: TGTGCCAGCGGGGGGACTAATGAAAAACTGTTTTTT.

DNA of the CDR3: TGTGCCAGCTCACCCATAGGGACAGGGCAAGAGACCCAGTACTTC. Translating gives CASSPIGTGQETQYF. This chain links TRBV18 with TRBJ2-5; 9 nucleotides match TRBD1. The CDR3 runs 15 residues. CDR1 and CDR2 (germline): KGHSH, LQKENI. With 3 bases clipped from V and 2 bases from J, the junction kept 4 bases outside the gene matches.

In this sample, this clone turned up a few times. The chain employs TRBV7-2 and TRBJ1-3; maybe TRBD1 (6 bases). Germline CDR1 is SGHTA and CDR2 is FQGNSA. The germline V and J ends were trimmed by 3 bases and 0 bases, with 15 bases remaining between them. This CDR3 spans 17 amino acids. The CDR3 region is CASSFRGGRISGNTIYF. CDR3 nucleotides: TGTGCCAGCAGCTTTCGAGGGGGACGGATCTCTGGAAACACCATATATTTT.

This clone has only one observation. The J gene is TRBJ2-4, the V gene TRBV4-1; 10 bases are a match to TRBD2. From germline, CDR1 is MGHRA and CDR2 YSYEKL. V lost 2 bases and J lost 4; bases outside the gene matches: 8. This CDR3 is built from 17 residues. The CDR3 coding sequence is TGCGCCAGCAGCCAAATGCGTAGCGGGGGGCAAAAAAACATTCAGTACTTC. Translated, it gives CASSQMRSGGQKNIQYF.

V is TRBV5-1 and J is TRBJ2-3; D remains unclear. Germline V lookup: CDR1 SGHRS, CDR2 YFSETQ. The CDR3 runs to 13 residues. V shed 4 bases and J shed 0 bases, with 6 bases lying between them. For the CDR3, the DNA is TGCGCCAGCAGCCAACCAAGCACAGATACGCAGTATTTT. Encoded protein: CASSQPSTDTQYF.

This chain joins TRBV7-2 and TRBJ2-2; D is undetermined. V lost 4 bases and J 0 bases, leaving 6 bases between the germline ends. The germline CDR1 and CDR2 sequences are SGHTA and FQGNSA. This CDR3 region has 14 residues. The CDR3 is CASSSPANTGELFF. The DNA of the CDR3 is TGTGCCAGCAGCTCGCCCGCGAACACCGGGGAGCTGTTTTTT. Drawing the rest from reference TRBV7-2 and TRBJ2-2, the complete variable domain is GAGVSQSPSNKVTEKGKDVELRCDPISGHTALYWYRQSLGQGLEFLIYFQGNSAPDKSGLPSDRFSAERTGGSVSTLTIQRTQQEDSAVYLCASSSPANTGELFFGEGSRLTVL.

The CDR3 sequence: CASSKLAWGEQFF. The CDR3 bases are TGTGCCAGCAGTAAACTAGCGTGGGGTGAGCAGTTCTTC. The chain couples TRBV6-5 to TRBJ2-1; TRBD2 matches 7 bases. The V and J ends lost 5 bases and 9 bases, in that order; junction bases with no gene match: 7. CDR3 length: 13 amino acids. Germline CDR1 and CDR2: MNHEY and SVGAGI.

The CDR3 loop reads CASSLPRDSNTQYF. The CDR3 nucleotides are TGTGCCAGCAGCTTACCCCGGGACTCGAATACGCAGTATTTT. V is TRBV11-2 and J is TRBJ2-3; D might be TRBD2 (6 bases). CDR1 SGHAT and CDR2 FQNNGV come from the germline V gene. Trimming shortened V by 2 bases and J by 7 bases, and 13 bases separated the two germline ends. The CDR3 has 14 residues.

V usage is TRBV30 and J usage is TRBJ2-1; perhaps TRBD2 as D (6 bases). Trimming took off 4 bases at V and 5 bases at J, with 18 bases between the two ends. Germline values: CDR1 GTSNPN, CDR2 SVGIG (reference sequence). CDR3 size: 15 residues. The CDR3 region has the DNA TGTGCCTGGACGAAGGGACTTGGAACGAACAATGAGCAGTTCTTC. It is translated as CAWTKGLGTNNEQFF.

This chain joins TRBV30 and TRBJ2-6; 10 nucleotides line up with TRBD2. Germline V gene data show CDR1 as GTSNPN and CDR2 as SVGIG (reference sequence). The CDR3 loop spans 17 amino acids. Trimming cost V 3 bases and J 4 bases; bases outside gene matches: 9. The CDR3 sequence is CAWRTSGGGAGANVLTF. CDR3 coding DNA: TGTGCCTGGAGGACGAGCGGGGGGGGCGCCGGGGCCAACGTCCTGACTTTC.

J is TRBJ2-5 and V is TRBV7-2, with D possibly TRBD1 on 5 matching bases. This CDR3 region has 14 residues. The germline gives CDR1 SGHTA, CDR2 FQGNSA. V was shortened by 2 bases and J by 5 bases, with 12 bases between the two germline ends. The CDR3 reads CASSLQGVRETQYF. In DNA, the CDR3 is TGTGCCAGCAGCTTACAGGGCGTACGCGAGACCCAGTACTTC.

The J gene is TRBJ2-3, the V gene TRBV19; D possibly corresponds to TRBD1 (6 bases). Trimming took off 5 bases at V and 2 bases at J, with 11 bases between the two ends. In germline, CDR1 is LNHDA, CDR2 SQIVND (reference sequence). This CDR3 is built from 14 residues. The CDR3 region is CASSPRTATDTQYF. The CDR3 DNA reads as TGTGCCAGTAGTCCGCGGACAGCCACAGATACGCAGTATTTT. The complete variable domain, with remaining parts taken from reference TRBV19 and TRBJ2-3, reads DGGITQSPKYLFRKEGQNVTLSCEQNLNHDAMYWYRQDPGQGLRLIYYSQIVNDFQKGDIAEGYSVSREKKESFPLTVTSAQKNPTAFYLCASSPRTATDTQYFGPGTRLTVL.

The CDR3 nucleotides are TGTGCCAGCAGCTACGACAGGGGATATGGCTACACCTTC. Its translation is CASSYDRGYGYTF. The rearrangement links TRBV7-3 to TRBJ1-2, with 8 nucleotides matching TRBD1. This CDR3 spans 13 amino acids. With 4 bases clipped from V and 5 bases from J, the junction kept 3 bases outside the gene matches. Germline CDR1 reads SGHTA; CDR2 reads FQGTGA.

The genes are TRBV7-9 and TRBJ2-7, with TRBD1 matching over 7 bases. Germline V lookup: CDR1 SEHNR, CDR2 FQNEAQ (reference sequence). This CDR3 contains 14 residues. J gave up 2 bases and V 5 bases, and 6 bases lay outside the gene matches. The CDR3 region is CASSPGTEPYEQYV. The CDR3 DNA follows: TGTGCCAGCAGCCCAGGGACAGAGCCCTACGAGCAGTACGTC.

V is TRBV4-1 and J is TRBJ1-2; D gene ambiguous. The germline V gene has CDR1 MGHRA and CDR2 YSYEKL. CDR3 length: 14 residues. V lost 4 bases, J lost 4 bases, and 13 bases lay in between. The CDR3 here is CASSRSDGGYGYTF. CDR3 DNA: TGCGCCAGCAGCCGATCGGACGGAGGCTATGGCTACACCTTC.

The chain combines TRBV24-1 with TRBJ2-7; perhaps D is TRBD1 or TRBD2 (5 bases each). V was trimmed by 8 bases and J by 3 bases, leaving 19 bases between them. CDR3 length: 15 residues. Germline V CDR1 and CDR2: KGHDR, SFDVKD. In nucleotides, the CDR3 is TGTGCCACCATTTGGGGGACCCCCCAAATCTACGAGCAGTACGTC. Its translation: CATIWGTPQIYEQYV.

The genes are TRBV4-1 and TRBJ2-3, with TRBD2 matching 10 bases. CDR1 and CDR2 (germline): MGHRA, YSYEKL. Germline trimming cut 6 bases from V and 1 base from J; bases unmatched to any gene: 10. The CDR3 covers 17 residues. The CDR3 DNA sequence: TGCGCCAGCAGACGGTCCAAGCTAGCGGGGGGCACAGATACGCAGTATTTT. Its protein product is CASRRSKLAGGTDTQYF.

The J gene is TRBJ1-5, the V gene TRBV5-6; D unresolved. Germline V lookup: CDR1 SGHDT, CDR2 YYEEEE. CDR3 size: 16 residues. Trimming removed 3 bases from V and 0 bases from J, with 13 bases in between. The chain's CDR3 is CASSSWSAPSNQPQHF. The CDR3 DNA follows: TGTGCCAGCAGCTCCTGGTCGGCCCCTAGCAATCAGCCCCAGCATTTT.

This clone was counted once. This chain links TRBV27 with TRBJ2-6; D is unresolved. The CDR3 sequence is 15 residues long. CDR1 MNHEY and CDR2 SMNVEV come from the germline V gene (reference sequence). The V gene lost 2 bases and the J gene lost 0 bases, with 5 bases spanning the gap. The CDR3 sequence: CASSLRDSGANVLTF. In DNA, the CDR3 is TGTGCCAGCAGTTTAAGGGACTCTGGGGCCAACGTCCTGACTTTC.

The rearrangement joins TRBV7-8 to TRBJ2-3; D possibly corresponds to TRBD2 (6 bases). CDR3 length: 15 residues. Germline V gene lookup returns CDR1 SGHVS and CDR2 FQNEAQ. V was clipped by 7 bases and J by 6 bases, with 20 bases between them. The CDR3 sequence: CASTLSGLPGDTQYF. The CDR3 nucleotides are TGTGCCAGCACCCTCTCAGGACTACCCGGGGATACGCAGTATTTT.

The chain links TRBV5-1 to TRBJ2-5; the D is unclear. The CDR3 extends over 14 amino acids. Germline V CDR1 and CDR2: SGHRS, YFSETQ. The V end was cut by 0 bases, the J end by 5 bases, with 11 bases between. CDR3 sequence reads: CASSLGLEVETQYF. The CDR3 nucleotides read TGCGCCAGCAGCTTGGGTCTCGAGGTGGAGACCCAGTACTTC.